What follows are 5 T cell receptor beta chains derived from one specimen sequenced in a study of shared clonotypes between healthy human individuals. Terminally differentiated effector memory CD45RA+ cells were left out of the naive CD8 fraction, which was CD45RO-negative and positively selected for CCR7. TCRdb keeps only in-frame clones here, not all; method: immunoSEQ multiplex PCR. The sample shows nearly 2 million clones, about 94% of them seen only once. Material: naive CD8+ T cells sorted from blood. The receptors shown here come from a man aged 18 to 29 in good health.

The chain links TRBV28 to TRBJ2-3; possibly TRBD2 for D (6 bases). The CDR3 runs to 15 residues. From germline, CDR1 is MDHEN and CDR2 SYDVKM. V lost 2 bases, J lost 0 bases, and 9 bases lay in between. The CDR3 is CASSLEEGSTDTQYF. CDR3 coding DNA: TGTGCCAGCAGTTTAGAGGAGGGTAGCACAGATACGCAGTATTTT.

The chain joins TRBV19 to TRBJ2-1; D may be TRBD1 (6 bases). The CDR3 has 15 residues. Deletions cut 3 bases from V and 4 bases from J, with 13 bases between. Germline values: CDR1 LNHDA, CDR2 SQIVND (reference sequence). The CDR3 is CASSIWSGTYNEQFF. CDR3 nucleotides: TGTGCCAGTAGTATTTGGTCAGGGACATACAATGAGCAGTTCTTC.

This clone was seen once. The chain combines TRBV6-5 with TRBJ1-1; the D gene is possibly TRBD1 (5 bases). The CDR3 spans 15 residues. Trimming took off 6 bases at V and 1 base at J, with 15 bases between the two ends. Germline CDR1 and CDR2: MNHEY and SVGAGI. CDR3 loop: CASRIIRQKNTEAFF. In DNA form, the CDR3 reads TGTGCCAGCAGGATAATCAGACAGAAGAACACTGAAGCTTTCTTT.

The V gene is TRBV28, the J gene TRBJ2-7, with D hard to call. The CDR3 consists of 12 residues. Germline CDR1 reads MDHEN; CDR2 reads SYDVKM. V was clipped by 2 bases and J by 5 bases, with 7 bases between them. The CDR3 here is CASSLVYHEQYF. The CDR3 region has the DNA TGTGCCAGCAGTTTAGTCTATCACGAGCAGTACTTC.

J is TRBJ1-4 and V is TRBV7-9; TRBD1 matches at 9 bases. Trimming removed 1 base from V and 7 bases from J; junction bases left unmatched: 4. Germline V gene data show CDR1 as SEHNR and CDR2 as FQNEAQ (reference sequence). The length of the CDR3 is 15 residues. The CDR3 protein is CASSLVRDRVEKLFF. In DNA, the CDR3 is TGTGCCAGCAGCTTAGTTAGGGACAGGGTTGAAAAACTGTTTTTT.